These T cell receptor beta chains were read from a single sample in a study of radiation and T cells in renal cell carcinoma. The repertoire was sequenced with immunoSEQ multiplex PCR; TCRdb's copy has only in-frame clones and lacks some. Among tens of thousands of clones, roughly 79% were seen once, and the ten largest hold roughly 7%. Sequenced material: blood, taken from a patient whose treatment included radiotherapy and nephrectomy. These receptors were taken from a man aged 60 to 69 with renal cell carcinoma. The CDR3 runs from the conserved cysteine through the conserved F or W. D genes are given only for firm matches. For some rows the clone size is stated as once, few or many, or as a class when expanded; others skip it.

cdr3_length,d_call,j_call,clone_size,v_call,cdr3_aa,cdr3_nt
14,NA,TRBJ2-7,NA,TRBV5-8,CASRKPGTPYEQYF,TGTGCCAGCAGAAAACCCGGGACACCCTACGAGCAGTACTTC
15,NA,TRBJ1-1,NA,TRBV19,CASSIPWAVNTEAFF,TGTGCCAGTAGTATACCCTGGGCAGTGAACACTGAAGCTTTCTTT
15,TRBD1,TRBJ2-2,NA,TRBV9,CASSARDRRTGELFF,TGTGCCAGCAGCGCCCGGGACAGACGCACCGGGGAGCTGTTTTTT
14,NA,TRBJ1-2,NA,TRBV19,CASSIGLDGYGYTF,TGTGCCAGTAGTATTGGGTTAGACGGCTATGGCTACACCTTC
14,TRBD1,TRBJ1-1,NA,TRBV19,CATRGTGVNTEAFF,TGTGCCACCCGTGGCACAGGGGTGAACACTGAAGCTTTCTTT
15,TRBD1,TRBJ1-1,NA,TRBV5-6,CASSWGTGDSTEAFF,TGTGCCAGCAGCTGGGGGACAGGCGATAGCACTGAAGCTTTCTTT
15,TRBD2,TRBJ2-7,NA,TRBV4-3,CASSLRLAGPYEQYF,TGCGCCAGCAGTCTTAGACTAGCGGGGCCCTACGAGCAGTACTTC
13,NA,TRBJ2-3,NA,TRBV4-2,CASSQLGTDTQYF,TGTGCCAGCAGCCAACTGGGCACAGATACGCAGTATTTT
13,NA,TRBJ1-4,once,TRBV7-6,CASSLQEGEKLFF,TGTGCCAGCAGCCTTCAAGAGGGTGAAAAACTGTTTTTT
14,NA,TRBJ2-1,NA,TRBV27,CASSPLTGYNEQFF,TGTGCCAGCAGTCCGTTGACGGGATACAATGAGCAGTTCTTC
19,TRBD2,TRBJ2-5,NA,TRBV15,CATSRSLGVAGQIQETQYF,TGTGCCACCAGCAGATCACTTGGGGTAGCGGGTCAAATACAAGAGACCCAGTACTTC
15,TRBD2,TRBJ2-5,NA,TRBV5-1,CASSTWTSGGVTQYF,TGCGCCAGCAGCACCTGGACTAGCGGGGGTGTGACCCAGTACTTC
13,TRBD1,TRBJ1-2,NA,TRBV27,CASSYDRDGGYTF,TGTGCCAGCAGCTACGACAGGGATGGTGGCTACACCTTC
15,TRBD2,TRBJ2-5,NA,TRBV19,CASSVGLAGGETQYF,TGTGCCAGTAGTGTGGGACTAGCGGGAGGGGAGACCCAGTACTTC
14,TRBD1,TRBJ2-7,NA,TRBV6-6,CASSSRTGGYEQYF,TGTGCCAGCAGTAGCAGGACAGGGGGCTACGAGCAGTACTTC
14,NA,TRBJ1-1,NA,TRBV4-3,CASSQEAGRFEAFF,TGCGCCAGCAGCCAAGAGGCAGGACGATTTGAAGCTTTCTTT
16,NA,TRBJ2-2,once,TRBV5-6,CASSLPVGSYTGELFF,TGTGCCAGCAGCTTACCGGTAGGAAGCTACACCGGGGAGCTGTTTTTT
17,NA,TRBJ2-1,NA,TRBV19,CASSILPSSVSYNEQFF,TGTGCCAGTAGTATTTTACCCTCTAGCGTATCCTACAATGAGCAGTTCTTC
19,TRBD2,TRBJ2-1,NA,TRBV9,CASSPLPGLAGGGDNEQFF,TGTGCCAGCAGCCCTTTACCGGGACTAGCGGGAGGGGGGGACAATGAGCAGTTCTTC
16,NA,TRBJ2-1,NA,TRBV11-2,CASSLVGQGSYNEQFF,TGTGCCAGCAGCTTAGTGGGACAAGGCTCCTACAATGAGCAGTTCTTC
15,TRBD2,TRBJ2-1,NA,TRBV18,CASSPTQTSGNEQFF,TGTGCCAGCTCACCGACCCAGACTAGCGGCAATGAGCAGTTCTTC
14,NA,TRBJ1-2,NA,TRBV4-3,CASSQDTGTYGYTF,TGCGCCAGCAGCCAAGATACCGGCACCTATGGCTACACCTTC
12,NA,TRBJ1-4,few,TRBV7-6,CASSLVEEKLFF,TGTGCCAGCAGCTTAGTGGAGGAAAAACTGTTTTTT
15,NA,TRBJ1-6,NA,TRBV6-4,CASRATTGGWTPLHF,TGTGCCAGCAGAGCAACGACAGGAGGGTGGACACCCCTCCACTTT
15,TRBD1,TRBJ2-3,NA,TRBV6-1,CASTHSDRGQDTQYF,TGTGCCAGCACCCACTCGGACAGGGGGCAAGATACGCAGTATTTT
15,TRBD2,TRBJ2-1,NA,TRBV19,CASSIEGLVYNEQFF,TGTGCCAGTAGTATTGAAGGACTAGTCTACAATGAGCAGTTCTTC
16,TRBD1,TRBJ2-6,NA,TRBV19,CASRRDRFSGANVLTF,TGTGCCAGTAGAAGGGACAGATTTTCTGGGGCCAACGTCCTGACTTTC
14,TRBD1,TRBJ1-5,NA,TRBV30,CAWSVGQEAQPQHF,TGTGCCTGGAGTGTAGGACAGGAGGCTCAGCCCCAGCATTTT
15,NA,TRBJ2-3,NA,TRBV14,CASSQSGDLSNTQYF,TGTGCCAGCAGCCAGTCGGGGGACCTCTCGAATACGCAGTATTTT
14,NA,TRBJ1-4,once,TRBV2,CATSRWSEAEKLFF,TGTGCCACGAGTCGATGGTCGGAGGCGGAAAAACTGTTTTTT
14,NA,TRBJ2-4,NA,TRBV5-4,CASSLAGVRNIQYF,TGTGCCAGCAGCTTGGCAGGGGTAAGGAACATTCAGTACTTC